Each of the 28 T cell receptor beta chains below was sequenced from the same sample in a study of control samples from healthy donors and cancer patients. The repertoire was sequenced with immunoSEQ multiplex PCR; TCRdb's copy has only in-frame clones and lacks some. The sample records approximately 120,000 clones, roughly 87% being singletons. The sample consisted of blood. Every receptor here comes from a man between 18 and 29 years old in good health.

This chain joins TRBV9 and TRBJ1-2; 7 bases fit TRBD1. Trimming cost V 6 bases and J 3 bases; bases outside gene matches: 8. In germline, CDR1 is SGDLS, CDR2 YYNGEE. This CDR3 spans 14 amino acids. The DNA for the CDR3 is TGTGCCAGCAACCCCGAGGGGGCGGACTATGGCTACACCTTC. Amino acid sequence: CASNPEGADYGYTF.

This chain links TRBV18 with TRBJ2-5; the D gene is possibly TRBD1 (5 bases). The V end lost 0 bases, the J end lost 5 bases, and 10 bases lay between the germline ends. CDR1 and CDR2 (germline): KGHSH, LQKENI. This CDR3 contains 14 residues. The CDR3 region is CASSPPSGQETQYF. CDR3 in DNA: TGTGCCAGCTCACCACCGTCAGGGCAGGAGACCCAGTACTTC.

V gene TRBV29-1 combines with J gene TRBJ1-5, with 8 bases matching TRBD1. Germline V gives CDR1 SQVTM, CDR2 ANQGSEA. With V trimmed by 4 bases and J by 0 bases, 2 bases remained unmatched. The CDR3 totals 14 residues. The DNA of the CDR3 is TGCAGCGTTGGGACAGGGTATAGCAATCAGCCCCAGCATTTT. Amino acids: CSVGTGYSNQPQHF.

The V gene is TRBV25-1, the J gene TRBJ1-1; 7 nucleotides align to TRBD1. Germline CDR1 is MGHDK and CDR2 is SYGVNS. The CDR3 runs 14 residues. The J segment lost 7 bases and the V segment lost 4 bases, leaving 9 bases of the junction unmatched. CDR3 bases: TGTGCCAGCAGTGGGTGGGGGGACAGAGGTGAAGCTTTCTTT. Protein: CASSGWGDRGEAFF.

This chain joins TRBV3-1 (or the pseudogene TRBV3-2) and TRBJ2-3; D is undetermined. The CDR3 length is 16 residues. Germline V gene data show CDR1 as LGHDT and CDR2 as YNNKEL (reference sequence). V shed 1 base and J shed 0 bases, with 11 bases lying between them. The CDR3 nucleotides are TGTGCCAGCAGCCAAGTTCAGCTAACTAGCACAGATACGCAGTATTTT. Translated, it gives CASSQVQLTSTDTQYF.

This clone was seen just once. A read error may produce the germline difference seen at one junction end. The J gene is TRBJ2-5, the V gene TRBV24-1, with 7 positions matching TRBD2. The CDR3 length is 16 residues. Germline V CDR1 and CDR2: KGHDR, SFDVKD. DNA for the CDR3: TGTGCCACCAGTGATTTGCGGTTCGGGGGGAAAGAGGCCCAGTACTTC. This encodes CATSDLRFGGKEAQYF.

The chain employs TRBV10-2 and TRBJ2-1, with 7 bases identical to TRBD2. V shed 6 bases, J shed 10 bases, and the junction held 15 bases outside the gene matches. The CDR3 loop spans 15 amino acids. CDR1 WSHSY and CDR2 SAAADI come from the germline V gene. This CDR3 reads CASRSGAGAVSEQFF. The CDR3, as DNA: TGCGCCAGCAGGAGCGGGGCGGGAGCGGTCAGCGAGCAGTTCTTC.

The chain has TRBV2 and TRBJ2-3; tentatively, D is TRBD2 (6 bases). The CDR3 spans 15 residues. V lost 7 bases and J lost 0, with 14 bases in between. Germline CDR1 is SNHLY and CDR2 is FYNNEI. The CDR3 protein is CASMIPGVSTDTQYF. The CDR3 DNA sequence: TGTGCCAGCATGATACCGGGGGTCAGCACAGATACGCAGTATTTT.

The rearrangement uses TRBV2 and TRBJ1-1; D remains ambiguous. Germline V CDR1 and CDR2: SNHLY, FYNNEI. V dropped 4 bases and J dropped 7 bases, with 16 bases sitting between them. The CDR3 totals 14 residues. For the CDR3, the DNA is TGTGCCAGCAGTGGCGTAAAGTTCGTAAATGAAGCTTTCTTT. Amino acid sequence: CASSGVKFVNEAFF.

The genes are TRBV15 and TRBJ1-1, with TRBD1 matching over 8 bases. Germline V lookup: CDR1 LNHNV, CDR2 YYDKDF (reference sequence). The CDR3 contains 15 residues. With V trimmed by 4 bases and J by 4 bases, 8 bases remained unmatched. CDR3 DNA: TGTGCCACCAGCACTCGACTCGGACAGGGCACTGAAGCTTTCTTT. Its translation: CATSTRLGQGTEAFF.

The chain combines TRBV5-4 with TRBJ2-6; the match to TRBD1 covers 7 bases. J was trimmed by 0 bases and V by 10 bases; bases with no gene match: 10. Germline values: CDR1 SGHNT, CDR2 YYREEE (reference sequence). This CDR3 comprises 16 residues. CDR3 in DNA: TGTGCCTTGACCCGGGACAGAAACTCTGGGGCCAACGTCCTGACTTTC. Its protein product is CALTRDRNSGANVLTF.

The V gene is TRBV7-6, the J gene TRBJ1-3, with a weak D call TRBD1 (6 bases). The CDR3 sequence is 15 residues long. V gave up 3 bases and J gave up 0 bases, with 9 bases separating them. From germline, CDR1 is SGHVS and CDR2 FNYEAQ. CDR3: CASSLDSASGNTIYF. In nucleotides, the CDR3 is TGTGCCAGCAGCTTGGACAGCGCCTCTGGAAACACCATATATTTT.

CDR3 in amino acids: CASSSRQANSPLHF. The DNA for the CDR3 is TGTGCCAGCAGTTCCCGACAGGCTAATTCACCCCTCCACTTT. The chain joins TRBV27 to TRBJ1-6, with D possibly TRBD1 on 6 matching bases. V gave up 4 bases and J gave up 6 bases, with 10 bases separating them. The CDR3 consists of 14 residues. Germline V gene sequence: CDR1 MNHEY, CDR2 SMNVEV (reference sequence).

The gene calls are TRBV27 and TRBJ2-1; D is undetermined. The CDR3 has 15 residues. Trimming left V 5 bases short and J 6 bases short, with 17 bases between. Germline lookup yields CDR1 MNHEY and CDR2 SMNVEV (reference sequence). CDR3 in DNA: TGTGCCAGCAGTCCCCTGGCAGGTTCTATCAATGAGCAGTTCTTC. The encoded protein is CASSPLAGSINEQFF.

This chain links TRBV9 with TRBJ2-2; D unclear. From germline, CDR1 is SGDLS and CDR2 YYNGEE. Trimming took 1 base from V and 8 from J, leaving 9 bases between them. There are 13 residues in the CDR3. The DNA of the CDR3 is TGTGCCAGCAGCGTAAAGCCTGGTGGGGAGCTGTTTTTT. Amino acids: CASSVKPGGELFF. The variable domain in full, completed from reference TRBV9 and TRBJ2-2, reads DSGVTQTPKHLITATGQRVTLRCSPRSGDLSVYWYQQSLDQGLQFLIQYYNGEERAKGNILERFSAQQFPDLHSELNLSSLELGDSALYFCASSVKPGGELFFGEGSRLTVL.

The rearrangement uses TRBV5-6 and TRBJ1-1; 9 bases match TRBD1. V lost 4 bases, J lost 7 bases, and 17 bases stayed unmatched. Germline V lookup: CDR1 SGHDT, CDR2 YYEEEE. This CDR3 has 17 amino acids. CDR3 residues: CASSRQRGQGLLIEAFF. The CDR3 coding sequence is TGTGCCAGCAGCCGACAAAGGGGACAGGGATTACTTATTGAAGCTTTCTTT.

V gene TRBV4-2 combines with J gene TRBJ2-1; TRBD2 matches 7 bases. CDR1 and CDR2 from the germline V gene are LGHNA and YNFKEQ. This CDR3 region has 14 residues. The junction had 6 bases not matched to a gene; V was cut back by 1 base and J by 9 bases. The CDR3, as DNA: TGTGCCAGCAGCCAAGTTGAGGGAGGGGTTGAGCAGTTCTTC. It yields the protein CASSQVEGGVEQFF.

The chain has TRBV12-5 and TRBJ2-2, with TRBD2 matching over 9 bases. The CDR3 is 17 residues long. Losses at the gene ends were 0 bases for V and 5 bases for J; bases not matched to a gene: 7. CDR1 and CDR2 (germline): LGHNT, FRNRAP. CDR3 in amino acids: CASGLVLAGVETGELFF. CDR3 nucleotide sequence: TGTGCTAGTGGTTTGGTCTTAGCGGGAGTAGAGACCGGGGAGCTGTTTTTT.

The rearrangement links TRBV4-2 to TRBJ1-2, with 8 bases that match TRBD1. CDR1 and CDR2 (germline): LGHNA, YNFKEQ. With 1 base clipped from V and 8 bases from J, the junction kept 6 bases outside the gene matches. The CDR3 is made up of 14 amino acids. CDR3 nucleotide sequence: TGTGCCAGCAGCCAAGGGCAGGGGGCTCGCGGCTACACCTTC. Protein sequence: CASSQGQGARGYTF.

V gene TRBV11-1 combines with J gene TRBJ2-1, with D possibly being TRBD2 (6 bases). Per germline, CDR1 SGHAT and CDR2 FQDESV (reference sequence). Trimming took off 5 bases at V and 6 bases at J, with 14 bases between the two ends. This CDR3 has 14 amino acids. CDR3 sequence: CASSRDSFSNEQFF. The CDR3, as DNA: TGTGCCAGCAGCAGGGACTCCTTCTCCAATGAGCAGTTCTTC.

The chain employs TRBV9 and TRBJ2-1; 7 bases match TRBD2. V shed 3 bases, J shed 8 bases, and the junction held 11 bases outside the gene matches. The CDR3 length is 15 residues. Germline assignment: CDR1 SGDLS and CDR2 YYNGEE. CDR3 loop: CASSGTSKDSDEQFF. The CDR3 bases are TGTGCCAGCAGCGGGACTAGTAAGGATTCCGATGAGCAGTTCTTC.

This chain joins TRBV24-1 and TRBJ2-5, with D possibly called TRBD1 or TRBD2 (5 bases each). The V gene lost 4 bases and the J gene lost 1 base, with 12 bases spanning the gap. Germline loops: CDR1 KGHDR, CDR2 SFDVKD. CDR3 size: 15 residues. This chain's CDR3 is CATSEQGRLQETQYF. For the CDR3, the DNA is TGTGCCACCAGTGAGCAGGGACGGCTCCAAGAGACCCAGTACTTC.

This clone was recorded once. The V gene is TRBV5-1, the J gene TRBJ2-7, with 7 nucleotides matching TRBD2. Germline assignment: CDR1 SGHRS and CDR2 YFSETQ. Trimming at V came to 1 base and at J to 3 bases, leaving 7 bases not matched to a gene. There are 15 residues in the CDR3. CDR3 sequence: CASSLFPGGIYEQYF. The CDR3 DNA sequence: TGCGCCAGCAGCTTGTTCCCGGGGGGAATCTACGAGCAGTACTTC.

The chain carries TRBV7-3 and TRBJ2-5; D may correspond to TRBD1 or TRBD2 (5 bases each). CDR1 is SGHTA and CDR2 is FQGTGA in the germline V gene. CDR3 length equals 13 residues. V lost 3 bases and J lost 5, with 10 bases in between. CDR3 protein: CASSFGGRETQYF. The CDR3 DNA reads as TGTGCCAGCAGCTTTGGGGGTAGGGAGACCCAGTACTTC. The whole variable domain, filled in from reference TRBV7-3 and TRBJ2-5, reads GAGVSQTPSNKVTEKGKYVELRCDPISGHTALYWYRQSLGQGPEFLIYFQGTGAADDSGLPNDRFFAVRPEGSVSTLKIQRTERGDSAVYLCASSFGGRETQYFGPGTRLLVL.

The rearrangement links TRBV7-6 to TRBJ2-7; 7 bases are a match to TRBD2. V lost 1 base and J lost 2; bases outside the gene matches: 11. The CDR3 contains 17 residues. Germline CDR1 is SGHVS and CDR2 is FNYEAQ. The CDR3 bases are TGTGCCAGCAGCTTAGGTCCGGGGAGCGGGATGACCTACGAGCAGTACTTC. Translated, it gives CASSLGPGSGMTYEQYF.

The chain has TRBV3-1 (or the pseudogene TRBV3-2) and TRBJ2-7, with TRBD1 identical over 9 bases. The V gene end was trimmed by 1 base and the J gene end by 5 bases; junction bases not matched to a gene: 3. Germline loops: CDR1 LGHDT, CDR2 YNNKEL (reference sequence). The CDR3 sequence is 14 residues long. The CDR3 protein is CASSQVTGGNEQYF. CDR3 DNA: TGTGCCAGCAGCCAAGTCACAGGGGGCAACGAGCAGTACTTC.

V gene TRBV27 combines with J gene TRBJ1-1, with D perhaps TRBD1 (6 bases). The CDR3 extends over 13 amino acids. V was shortened by 1 base and J by 7 bases, with 10 bases between the two germline ends. The germline V gene has CDR1 MNHEY and CDR2 SMNVEV (reference sequence). DNA for the CDR3: TGTGCCAGCAGTTTATATGGGGGCAGTGAAGCTTTCTTT. This translates into CASSLYGGSEAFF.

As DNA, the CDR3 is TGTGCCAGCAGTTATGGGGGGGTAGGCTCTGGAAACACCATATATTTT. It encodes CASSYGGVGSGNTIYF. The chain carries TRBV6-5 and TRBJ1-3; D is perhaps TRBD1 (5 bases). The CDR3 is 16 amino acids. V lost 3 bases, J lost 0 bases, and 12 bases lay in between. Germline V gene data show CDR1 as MNHEY and CDR2 as SVGAGI.